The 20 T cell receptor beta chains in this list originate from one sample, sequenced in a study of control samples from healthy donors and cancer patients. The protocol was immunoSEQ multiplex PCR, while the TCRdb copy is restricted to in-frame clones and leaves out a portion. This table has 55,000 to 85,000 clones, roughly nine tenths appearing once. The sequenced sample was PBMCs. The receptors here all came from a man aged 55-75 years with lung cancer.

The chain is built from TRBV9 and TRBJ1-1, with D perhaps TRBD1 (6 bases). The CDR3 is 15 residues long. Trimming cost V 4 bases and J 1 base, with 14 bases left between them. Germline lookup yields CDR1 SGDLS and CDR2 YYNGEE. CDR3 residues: CASSLTTGTNTEAFF. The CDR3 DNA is TGTGCCAGCAGCCTCACGACAGGTACGAACACTGAAGCTTTCTTT. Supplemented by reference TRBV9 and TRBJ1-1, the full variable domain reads DSGVTQTPKHLITATGQRVTLRCSPRSGDLSVYWYQQSLDQGLQFLIQYYNGEERAKGNILERFSAQQFPDLHSELNLSSLELGDSALYFCASSLTTGTNTEAFFGQGTRLTVV.

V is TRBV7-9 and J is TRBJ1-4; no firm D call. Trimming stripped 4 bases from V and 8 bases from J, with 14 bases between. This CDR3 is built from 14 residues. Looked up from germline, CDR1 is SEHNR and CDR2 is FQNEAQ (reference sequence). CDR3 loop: CASSSRRTVEKLFF. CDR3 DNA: TGTGCCAGCAGCTCAAGGAGGACGGTCGAAAAACTGTTTTTT.

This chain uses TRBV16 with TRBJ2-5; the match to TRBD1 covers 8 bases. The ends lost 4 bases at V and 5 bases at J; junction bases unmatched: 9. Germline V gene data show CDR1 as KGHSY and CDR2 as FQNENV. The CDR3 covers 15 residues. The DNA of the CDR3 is TGTGCCAGCAGCCGGGTGACAGGGGAGCGGGAGACCCAGTACTTC. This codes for CASSRVTGERETQYF.

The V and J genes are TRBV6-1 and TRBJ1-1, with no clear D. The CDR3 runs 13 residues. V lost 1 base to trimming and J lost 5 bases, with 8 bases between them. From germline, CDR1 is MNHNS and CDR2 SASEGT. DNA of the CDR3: TGTGCCAGCAGTGAAGATCCGGGGACTGAAGCTTTCTTT. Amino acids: CASSEDPGTEAFF.

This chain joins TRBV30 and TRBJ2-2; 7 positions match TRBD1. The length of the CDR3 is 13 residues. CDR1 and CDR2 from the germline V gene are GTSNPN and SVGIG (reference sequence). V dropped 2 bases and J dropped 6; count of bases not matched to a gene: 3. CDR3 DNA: TGTGCCTGGAGTACCCAGGGGGCCGGGGAGCTGTTTTTT. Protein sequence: CAWSTQGAGELFF.

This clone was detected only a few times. CDR3 in DNA: TGTGCCAGCAGCGGAACGGGGGTAAATCAGCCCCAGCATTTT. This translates into CASSGTGVNQPQHF. This rearrangement joins TRBV5-5 to TRBJ1-5, with D perhaps TRBD1 (5 bases). Trimming shortened V by 4 bases and J by 4 bases, and 12 bases separated the two germline ends. The germline CDR1 and CDR2 sequences are SGHKS and YYEKEE (reference sequence). The CDR3 covers 14 residues.

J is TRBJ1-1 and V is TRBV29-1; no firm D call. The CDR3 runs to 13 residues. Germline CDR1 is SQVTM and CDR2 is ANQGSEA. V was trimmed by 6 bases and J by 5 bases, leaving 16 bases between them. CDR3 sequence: CSVFPRPGTEAFF. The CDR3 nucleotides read TGCAGCGTCTTTCCACGCCCGGGGACTGAAGCTTTCTTT.

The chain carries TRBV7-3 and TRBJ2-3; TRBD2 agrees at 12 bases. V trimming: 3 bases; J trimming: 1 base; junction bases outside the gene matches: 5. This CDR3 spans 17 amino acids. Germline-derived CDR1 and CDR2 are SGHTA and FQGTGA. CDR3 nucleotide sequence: TGTGCCAGCAGCTTCCGGTGGACTAGCGGGGGCACAGATACGCAGTATTTT. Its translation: CASSFRWTSGGTDTQYF.

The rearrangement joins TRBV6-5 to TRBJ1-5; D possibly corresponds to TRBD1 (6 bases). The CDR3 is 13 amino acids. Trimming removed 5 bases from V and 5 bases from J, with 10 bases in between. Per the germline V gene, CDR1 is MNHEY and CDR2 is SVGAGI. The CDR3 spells CASSNREDQPQHF. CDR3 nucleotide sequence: TGTGCCAGCAGTAACAGGGAGGATCAGCCCCAGCATTTT.

The CDR3 region has the DNA TGTGCCAGCAGCCAAGTAACTAGCTCCTACAATGAGCAGTTCTTC. Its translation is CASSQVTSSYNEQFF. The chain joins TRBV3-1 (or the pseudogene TRBV3-2) to TRBJ2-1; weak D call: TRBD2 (5 bases). Germline CDR1 is LGHDT and CDR2 is YNNKEL (reference sequence). The CDR3 covers 15 residues. The germline V and J ends were trimmed by 1 base and 0 bases, with 7 bases remaining between them.

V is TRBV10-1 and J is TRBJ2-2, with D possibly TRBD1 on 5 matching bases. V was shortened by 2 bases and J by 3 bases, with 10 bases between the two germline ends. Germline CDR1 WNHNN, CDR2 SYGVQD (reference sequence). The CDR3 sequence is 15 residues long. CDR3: CASSESGRDTGELFF. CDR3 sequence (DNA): TGCGCCAGCAGTGAGAGTGGCAGGGACACCGGGGAGCTGTTTTTT.

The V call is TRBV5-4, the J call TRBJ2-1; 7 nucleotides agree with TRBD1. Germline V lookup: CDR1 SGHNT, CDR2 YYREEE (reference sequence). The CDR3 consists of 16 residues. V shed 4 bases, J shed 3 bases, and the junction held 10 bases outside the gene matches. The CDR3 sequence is CASSPATRQGYNEQFF. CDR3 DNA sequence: TGTGCCAGCAGCCCGGCCACTAGACAGGGCTACAATGAGCAGTTCTTC.

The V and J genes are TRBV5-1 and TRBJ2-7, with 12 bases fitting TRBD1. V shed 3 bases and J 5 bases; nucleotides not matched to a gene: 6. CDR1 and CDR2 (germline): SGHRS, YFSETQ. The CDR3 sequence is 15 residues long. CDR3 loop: CASSSSGTGGDEQYV. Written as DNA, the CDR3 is TGCGCCAGCAGCTCGTCCGGGACAGGGGGCGACGAGCAGTACGTC.

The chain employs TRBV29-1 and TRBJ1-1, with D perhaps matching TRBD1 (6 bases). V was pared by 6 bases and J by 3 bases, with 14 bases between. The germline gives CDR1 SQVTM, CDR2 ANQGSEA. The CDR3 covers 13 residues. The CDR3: CSVRGGVYTEAFF. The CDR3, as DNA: TGCAGCGTGAGGGGGGGCGTCTACACTGAAGCTTTCTTT. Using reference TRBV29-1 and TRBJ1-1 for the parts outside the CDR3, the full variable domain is SAVISQKPSRDICQRGTSLTIQCQVDSQVTMMFWYRQQPGQSLTLIATANQGSEATYESGFVIDKFPISRPNLTFSTLTVSNMSPEDSSIYLCSVRGGVYTEAFFGQGTRLTVV.

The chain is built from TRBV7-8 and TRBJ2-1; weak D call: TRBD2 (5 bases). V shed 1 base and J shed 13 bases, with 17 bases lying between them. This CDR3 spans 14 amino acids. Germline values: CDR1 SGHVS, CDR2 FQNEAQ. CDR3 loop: CASSLVPGITPQFF. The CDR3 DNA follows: TGTGCCAGCAGCTTAGTGCCGGGAATAACGCCTCAGTTCTTC.

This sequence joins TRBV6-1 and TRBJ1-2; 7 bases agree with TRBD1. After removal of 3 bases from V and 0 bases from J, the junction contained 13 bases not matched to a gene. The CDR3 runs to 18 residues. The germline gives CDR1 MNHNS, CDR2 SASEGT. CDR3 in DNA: TGTGCCAGCAGTGACCAGGGGGGGGCGAGGGCGGCTAACTATGGCTACACCTTC. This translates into CASSDQGGARAANYGYTF.

CDR3 in amino acids: CASSLEGPGDTQYF. Here the CDR3 DNA reads TGTGCCAGCAGCTTGGAGGGGCCCGGGGATACGCAGTATTTT. The chain has TRBV5-4 and TRBJ2-3, with D maybe TRBD1 (5 bases). CDR3 length: 14 residues. Germline assignment: CDR1 SGHNT and CDR2 YYREEE (reference sequence). The germline V and J ends were trimmed by 0 bases and 6 bases, with 11 bases remaining between them.

The CDR3 DNA is TGTGCCAGCACGCGGGGTCGAAACTATAATTCACCCCTCCACTTT. Protein sequence: CASTRGRNYNSPLHF. The rearrangement links TRBV6-5 to TRBJ1-6; D remains ambiguous. The CDR3 consists of 15 residues. Per germline, CDR1 MNHEY and CDR2 SVGAGI. With 7 bases removed from V and 3 bases from J, the gap between germline ends came to 13 bases.

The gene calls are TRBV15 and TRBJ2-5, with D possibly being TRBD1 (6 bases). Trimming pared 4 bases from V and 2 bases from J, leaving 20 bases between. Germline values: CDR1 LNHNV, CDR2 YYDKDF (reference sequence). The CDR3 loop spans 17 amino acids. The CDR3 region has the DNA TGTGCCACCAGCACCGCCCTCTGGGGGCGGATGCAAGAGACCCAGTACTTC. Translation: CATSTALWGRMQETQYF.

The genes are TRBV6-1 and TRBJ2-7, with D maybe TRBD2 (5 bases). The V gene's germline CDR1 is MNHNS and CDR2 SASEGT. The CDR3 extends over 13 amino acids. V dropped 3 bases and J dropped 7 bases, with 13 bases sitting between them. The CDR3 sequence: CASSEAQEREQYV. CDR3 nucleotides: TGTGCCAGCAGTGAGGCCCAGGAGCGGGAGCAGTACGTC.